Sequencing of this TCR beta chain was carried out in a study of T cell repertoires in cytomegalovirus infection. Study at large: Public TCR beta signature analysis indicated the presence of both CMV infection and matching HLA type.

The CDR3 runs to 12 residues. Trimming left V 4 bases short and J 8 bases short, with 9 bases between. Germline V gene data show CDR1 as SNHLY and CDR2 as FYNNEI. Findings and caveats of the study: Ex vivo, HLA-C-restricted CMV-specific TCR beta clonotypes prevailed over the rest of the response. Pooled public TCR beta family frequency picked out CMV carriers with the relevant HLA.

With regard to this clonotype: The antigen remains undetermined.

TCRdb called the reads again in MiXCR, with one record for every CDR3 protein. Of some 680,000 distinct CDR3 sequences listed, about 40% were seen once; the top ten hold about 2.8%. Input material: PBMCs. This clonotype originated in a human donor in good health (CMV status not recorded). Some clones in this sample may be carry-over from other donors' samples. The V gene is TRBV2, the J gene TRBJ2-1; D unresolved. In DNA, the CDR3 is TGTGCCAGCAGTGGTCAAGGCTATGAGCAGTTCTTC. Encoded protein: CASSGQGYEQFF.